This entry concerns a single T cell receptor (beta chain). This CDR3 has 18 amino acids. The germline V gene encodes CDR1 SGDLS and CDR2 YYNGEE. Trimming removed 1 base from V and 4 bases from J; junction bases left unmatched: 7. The data derive from a study of OX40 agonist ivuxolimab in advanced cancers. As for the study in general: Dose-escalation patients had hepatocellular carcinoma, melanoma, renal cell or head and neck cancer. Partial responses were achieved by three patients: one hepatocellular carcinoma, two cutaneous melanoma.

At cycle 4 day 1, cycle 7 day 1, and baseline, blood was sampled. Data came from immunoSEQ multiplex PCR; TCRdb stores just in-frame clones and leaves some out. Of just under 20,000 clones listed, roughly 82% are singletons. The receptor was derived from an adult with an advanced solid tumor such as melanoma, head and neck, liver or kidney cancer. The specimen comprised CD4+ or CD8+ T cells sorted from blood, sampled in a trial of the OX40 agonist ivuxolimab. The V gene is TRBV9, the J gene TRBJ2-3, with TRBD2 matching 15 bases. CDR3 DNA sequence: TGTGCCAGCAGCGTACGGGGACTAGCGGGAGGTGGCGCAGATACGCAGTATTTT. This codes for CASSVRGLAGGGADTQYF.